What follows are 13 T cell receptor beta chains derived from one specimen sequenced in a study of monozygotic twins with inflammatory bowel disease. TCRdb reworked the 5' RACE reads into one entry per CDR3 protein, no DNA. The table for this sample gives a few hundred thousand distinct CDR3 sequences. The sample was blood. These receptors were obtained from a human donor with ulcerative colitis or Crohn's disease, or a healthy co-twin of an affected twin (not recorded which).

The chain couples TRBV7-2 to TRBJ1-2; TCRdb designates TRBD1, a call that cannot be tested without DNA. The length of the CDR3 is 13 residues. From germline, CDR1 is SGHTA and CDR2 FQGNSA. CDR3 protein: CASQTGVRYGYTF.

CDR3 sequence: CASSSIGTGKTRGAFF. The chain recombines TRBV27 with TRBJ1-1; TCRdb designates TRBD1, a call that cannot be tested without DNA. The CDR3 runs to 16 residues. Per the germline V gene, CDR1 is MNHEY and CDR2 is SMNVEV (reference sequence).

The V call is TRBV13, the J call TRBJ1-2. Per the germline V gene, CDR1 is PRHDT and CDR2 is FYEKMQ (reference sequence). CDR3 length: 12 amino acids. The CDR3 region is CASSLNSDGYTF.

The chain couples TRBV5-6 to TRBJ2-2. Looked up from germline, CDR1 is SGHDT and CDR2 is YYEEEE. The CDR3 contains 13 residues. CDR3: CASGRARTGELFF.

The chain combines TRBV5-6 with TRBJ2-5. Germline loops: CDR1 SGHDT, CDR2 YYEEEE. There are 13 residues in the CDR3. This CDR3 reads CASSEVAGETQYF.

This sequence joins TRBV6-5 and TRBJ2-7; the D call of TRBD1 rests on TCRdb alone, since no DNA is present to check it. The CDR3 contains 16 residues. CDR1 and CDR2 (germline): MNHEY, SVGAGI. The CDR3 spells CASSYHLRQGSYEQYF.

J is TRBJ1-6 and V is TRBV20-1; TCRdb gives TRBD1 as the D gene, but with no DNA this cannot be confirmed. CDR1 and CDR2 (germline): DFQATT, SNEGSKA (reference sequence). The CDR3 is made up of 15 amino acids. The chain's CDR3 is CSARRPPGMTSPLHF.

This chain uses TRBV7-3 with TRBJ2-5; the TRBD1 assignment by TCRdb is unverifiable without DNA. The CDR3 sequence is 13 residues long. From germline, CDR1 is SGHTA and CDR2 FQGTGA. CDR3 protein: CASSLRGTGSKYF.

This chain joins TRBV19 and TRBJ2-7. Germline V gene lookup returns CDR1 LNHDA and CDR2 SQIVND (reference sequence). The CDR3 sequence is 14 residues long. The CDR3 spells CASSADGFLNEQYF.

The chain couples TRBV19 to TRBJ2-3; TCRdb names TRBD1, which stays unverified in the absence of DNA. The CDR3 contains 18 residues. The germline V gene has CDR1 LNHDA and CDR2 SQIVND (reference sequence). The CDR3 here is CASSLLPLQAPNTDTQYF. Full variable domain (missing parts from reference TRBV19 and TRBJ2-3): DGGITQSPKYLFRKEGQNVTLSCEQNLNHDAMYWYRQDPGQGLRLIYYSQIVNDFQKGDIAEGYSVSREKKESFPLTVTSAQKNPTAFYLCASSLLPLQAPNTDTQYFGPGTRLTVL.

The chain joins TRBV6-1 to TRBJ2-5; TCRdb outputs TRBD2, but without DNA this stays unchecked. The length of the CDR3 is 16 residues. Germline V gene lookup returns CDR1 MNHNS and CDR2 SASEGT. CDR3 protein: CASSENLGGPGETQYF.

This sequence joins TRBV9 and TRBJ2-3; no DNA is available, so the TRBD1 call from TCRdb remains unchecked. The CDR3 length is 16 residues. CDR1 SGDLS and CDR2 YYNGEE come from the germline V gene. The CDR3 here is CASSVGGTRVTDTQYF.

The chain employs TRBV29-1 and TRBJ2-5; lacking DNA, the TRBD1 call made by TCRdb goes unchecked. The CDR3 has 16 amino acids. CDR1 and CDR2 from the germline V gene are SQVTM and ANQGSEA. CDR3 residues: CSVGGARDSRQETQYF.